The present T cell receptor beta chain was sequenced within a study of T cells in narcolepsy. Whole-study results and caveats: Autoreactive clone sequences were missing from some blood memory CD4+ repertoires. Blood of same and different patients, but not healthy controls, reportedly held recurring autoreactive clonotypes.

V shed 3 bases and J 0 bases; nucleotides not matched to a gene: 9. The CDR3 runs 17 residues. Germline V gene sequence: CDR1 SNHLY, CDR2 FYNNEI. Generated by immunoSEQ multiplex PCR, the TCRdb table keeps only in-frame clones and is missing some. The sample has tens of thousands of clones; more than 80% are singletons. With respect to this clone: The antigen remains unidentified.

The sequence came from a human donor with narcolepsy. V gene TRBV2 combines with J gene TRBJ2-7; 9 bases map to TRBD2. Specimen: CD45RA- memory CD4+ T cells from PBMCs. CDR3 DNA sequence: TGTGCCAGCAGTGACGCCCTAGCGGGGATCAGCTCCTACGAGCAGTACTTC. This encodes CASSDALAGISSYEQYF.